These 29 T cell receptor beta chains were all obtained from the same sample, sequenced in a study of beta chain features in type 1 diabetes. As every portion of the isolated RNA was reverse transcribed, the sequencing read expressed TCRB transcripts. Only in-frame clones appear in the TCRdb table, and some are missing; sequencing was by immunoSEQ multiplex PCR. The sample contains around 150,000 clones, roughly 65% of which appear only once. Their antigen targets remain unknown. Study-wide points: All four CD4+ subsets of Type 1 diabetes patients contained TCRB CDR3s that were moderately but significantly shorter.

Sequencing was done on a sample of naive CD4+ T cells from blood. The receptor set was obtained from a man aged 25 to 40 with type 1 diabetes.

This rearrangement joins TRBV30 to TRBJ1-5; 7 positions agree with TRBD1. Trimming removed 5 bases from V and 5 bases from J; junction bases left unmatched: 6. Germline V gene data show CDR1 as GTSNPN and CDR2 as SVGIG (reference sequence). This CDR3 spans 13 amino acids. The CDR3 here is CAWARGLDQPQHF. Written as DNA, the CDR3 is TGTGCCTGGGCCAGGGGGTTGGATCAGCCCCAGCATTTT.

This clone has more than one count but fewer than ten. This chain connects TRBV29-1 to TRBJ2-5, with 7 bases aligning to TRBD1. Per germline, CDR1 SQVTM and CDR2 ANQGSEA. This CDR3 comprises 12 residues. Trimming at V came to 6 bases and at J to 5 bases, leaving 6 bases not matched to a gene. The CDR3 DNA follows: TGCAGCGTCAGACAGGGTTTGGAGACCCAGTACTTC. Encoded protein: CSVRQGLETQYF. Variable domain in full (rest from reference TRBV29-1 and TRBJ2-5): SAVISQKPSRDICQRGTSLTIQCQVDSQVTMMFWYRQQPGQSLTLIATANQGSEATYESGFVIDKFPISRPNLTFSTLTVSNMSPEDSSIYLCSVRQGLETQYFGPGTRLLVL.

The chain has TRBV11-2 and TRBJ2-3; a possible D gene is TRBD1 (5 bases). Germline lookup yields CDR1 SGHAT and CDR2 FQNNGV. V was cut by 5 bases and J by 2 bases, with 8 bases left in between. The CDR3 contains 13 residues. CDR3 DNA sequence: TGTGCCAGCAGCCTGACAGCCACAGATACGCAGTATTTT. Translation gives CASSLTATDTQYF.

V gene TRBV7-2 combines with J gene TRBJ2-3, with no clear D. Germline lookup yields CDR1 SGHTA and CDR2 FQGNSA. Trimming left V 7 bases short and J 0 bases short, with 8 bases between. The CDR3 extends over 13 amino acids. The CDR3 nucleotides read TGTGCCAGCACCATCGGGAGCACAGATACGCAGTATTTT. Translating it yields CASTIGSTDTQYF. The full variable domain, in which reference TRBV7-2 and TRBJ2-3 provide the parts outside the CDR3, is GAGVSQSPSNKVTEKGKDVELRCDPISGHTALYWYRQSLGQGLEFLIYFQGNSAPDKSGLPSDRFSAERTGGSVSTLTIQRTQQEDSAVYLCASTIGSTDTQYFGPGTRLTVL.

V usage is TRBV29-1 and J usage is TRBJ1-2; D ambiguous. V was cut by 4 bases and J by 4 bases, with 25 bases left in between. There are 17 residues in the CDR3. The V gene's germline CDR1 is SQVTM and CDR2 ANQGSEA. The CDR3 protein is CSVGSILEASQGYGYTF. DNA for the CDR3: TGCAGCGTTGGTAGTATACTCGAGGCCTCACAAGGCTATGGCTACACCTTC.

The chain is built from TRBV7-9 and TRBJ1-2; tentative D call: TRBD1 (5 bases). Between the trimmed V and J ends, which lost 5 bases and 0 bases, there was a span of 10 bases. The CDR3 consists of 14 residues. Germline V gene sequence: CDR1 SEHNR, CDR2 FQNEAQ (reference sequence). The chain's CDR3 is CASSLDTSNYGYTF. CDR3 DNA sequence: TGTGCCAGCAGCCTGGACACCTCTAACTATGGCTACACCTTC.

In this sample, this clone turned up a few times. The V gene is TRBV19, the J gene TRBJ2-1, with 9 bases fitting TRBD2. Germline-derived CDR1 and CDR2 are LNHDA and SQIVND (reference sequence). This CDR3 is 15 amino acids long. V gave up 5 bases and J gave up 1 base; unmatched junction bases: 3. The CDR3 protein is CASSPSGGSYNEQFF. In DNA, the CDR3 is TGTGCCAGTAGTCCCAGCGGGGGGTCCTACAATGAGCAGTTCTTC. The full variable domain, with the rest looked up from reference TRBV19 and TRBJ2-1, is DGGITQSPKYLFRKEGQNVTLSCEQNLNHDAMYWYRQDPGQGLRLIYYSQIVNDFQKGDIAEGYSVSREKKESFPLTVTSAQKNPTAFYLCASSPSGGSYNEQFFGPGTRLTVL.

The genes are TRBV18 and TRBJ2-7, with D possibly being TRBD1 (6 bases). Germline lookup yields CDR1 KGHSH and CDR2 LQKENI. CDR3 length equals 14 residues. Trimming left V 2 bases short and J 3 bases short, with 11 bases between. In nucleotides, the CDR3 is TGTGCCAGCTCACCAGCCCAGGGGAGCTACGAGCAGTACTTC. Protein: CASSPAQGSYEQYF.

This CDR3 is CASSDGRPLAKNIQYF. The CDR3 nucleotides are TGTGCCAGCAGTGATGGGAGGCCCCTAGCCAAAAACATTCAGTACTTC. The chain carries TRBV6-1 and TRBJ2-4, with D possibly TRBD2 on 6 matching bases. Germline V CDR1 and CDR2: MNHNS, SASEGT. The CDR3 length is 16 residues. V dropped 3 bases and J dropped 0 bases, with 12 bases sitting between them.

The V call is TRBV29-1, the J call TRBJ1-2; no definite D call. CDR1 is SQVTM, CDR2 ANQGSEA, per germline. V was trimmed by 3 bases and J by 4 bases, leaving 12 bases between them. The CDR3 covers 13 residues. Here the CDR3 DNA reads TGCAGCGTTGATCGCCGGACGATCTATGGCTACACCTTC. Protein product: CSVDRRTIYGYTF.

This sequence joins TRBV5-4 and TRBJ2-6, with 7 positions matching TRBD1. The trim removed 3 bases at V and 18 bases at J, leaving 9 bases unmatched. Germline V gene lookup returns CDR1 SGHNT and CDR2 YYREEE (reference sequence). The CDR3 is made up of 12 amino acids. CDR3 loop: CASSWDSSPTTF. As DNA, the CDR3 is TGTGCCAGCAGCTGGGACAGTTCCCCCACGACTTTC.

A few counts support this clone. This CDR3 reads CASSSTENSPLHF. The CDR3 bases are TGTGCCAGCAGCTCGACAGAGAATTCACCCCTCCACTTT. This chain links TRBV14 with TRBJ1-6; tentatively, D is TRBD1 (5 bases). The germline V gene has CDR1 SGHDN and CDR2 FVKESK. Trimming took off 5 bases at V and 7 bases at J, with 9 bases between the two ends. CDR3 length: 13 residues.

This clone was detected once. This chain joins TRBV7-2 and TRBJ2-1, with 7 bases lining up with TRBD1. The V gene's germline CDR1 is SGHTA and CDR2 FQGNSA. This CDR3 is built from 15 residues. Trimming cost V 2 bases and J 8 bases; bases outside gene matches: 9. The CDR3 spells CASSLPGGYSDEQFF. The DNA for the CDR3 is TGTGCCAGCAGCTTACCAGGGGGATATAGTGATGAGCAGTTCTTC.

The V and J genes are TRBV29-1 and TRBJ2-7, with D possibly being TRBD1 (6 bases). Germline loops: CDR1 SQVTM, CDR2 ANQGSEA. The CDR3 contains 13 residues. V lost 6 bases and J 2 bases, leaving 14 bases between the germline ends. The CDR3 DNA reads as TGCAGCGTACGGACAGCCAACCCCTACGAGCAGTACTTC. The encoded protein is CSVRTANPYEQYF.

This chain joins TRBV29-1 and TRBJ1-1, with TRBD1 matching 9 bases. The CDR3 runs 12 residues. Per the germline V gene, CDR1 is SQVTM and CDR2 is ANQGSEA. J was trimmed by 4 bases and V by 7 bases; bases with no gene match: 4. The CDR3 DNA reads TGCAGCGGGACAGGGGCGGGCACTGAAGCTTTCTTT. Its translation: CSGTGAGTEAFF.

The chain recombines TRBV7-2 with TRBJ2-1; D unresolved. V gave up 1 base and J gave up 7 bases, with 11 bases separating them. Looked up from germline, CDR1 is SGHTA and CDR2 is FQGNSA. The CDR3 totals 14 residues. CDR3 loop: CASSLGSSTNEQFF. The CDR3 nucleotides read TGTGCCAGCAGCTTAGGGTCTAGTACGAATGAGCAGTTCTTC.

The chain carries TRBV5-1 and TRBJ2-3, with 13 bases lining up with TRBD2. Germline lookup yields CDR1 SGHRS and CDR2 YFSETQ. V shed 2 bases, J shed 2 bases, and the junction held 8 bases outside the gene matches. The CDR3 is made up of 18 amino acids. CDR3 DNA: TGCGCCAGCAGCTTACGCGGACTAGCGGGGGCATCCACAGATACGCAGTATTTT. Translation gives CASSLRGLAGASTDTQYF.

About this clone itself: Different DNA sequences within this sample yield the same CDR3. The chain is built from TRBV9 and TRBJ2-5; the match to TRBD2 covers 9 bases. This CDR3 is built from 16 residues. The germline CDR1 and CDR2 sequences are SGDLS and YYNGEE. V trimming: 1 base; J trimming: 2 bases; junction bases outside the gene matches: 6. The CDR3 sequence is CASSVSSGGLQETQYF. The CDR3 DNA sequence: TGTGCCAGCAGCGTAAGCAGCGGGGGGCTTCAAGAGACCCAGTACTTC. The variable domain in full, completed from reference TRBV9 and TRBJ2-5, reads DSGVTQTPKHLITATGQRVTLRCSPRSGDLSVYWYQQSLDQGLQFLIQYYNGEERAKGNILERFSAQQFPDLHSELNLSSLELGDSALYFCASSVSSGGLQETQYFGPGTRLLVL.

CDR3 loop: CASSADGDYNEQFF. Written as DNA, the CDR3 is TGTGCCAGCAGTGCCGACGGGGATTACAATGAGCAGTTCTTC. The chain uses TRBV25-1 and TRBJ2-1, with D possibly being TRBD2 (5 bases). V lost 4 bases to trimming and J lost 4 bases, with 11 bases between them. From germline, CDR1 is MGHDK and CDR2 SYGVNS. The CDR3 is 14 amino acids. The whole variable domain, filled in from reference TRBV25-1 and TRBJ2-1, reads EADIYQTPRYLVIGTGKKITLECSQTMGHDKMYWYQQDPGMELHLIHYSYGVNSTEKGDLSSESTVSRIRTEHFPLTLESARPSHTSQYLCASSADGDYNEQFFGPGTRLTVL.

The V and J genes are TRBV7-2 and TRBJ2-3, with D possibly TRBD1 on 6 matching bases. The length of the CDR3 is 15 residues. Trimming removed 5 bases at V and 1 base at J, with 13 bases between. Germline V gives CDR1 SGHTA, CDR2 FQGNSA. The CDR3 nucleotides are TGTGCCAGCAGCAACAGAAGGACAGGCACAGATACGCAGTATTTT. Residues: CASSNRRTGTDTQYF.

The V and J genes are TRBV30 and TRBJ2-1; 14 nucleotides line up with TRBD2. The germline V gene has CDR1 GTSNPN and CDR2 SVGIG (reference sequence). After removal of 2 bases from V and 6 bases from J, the junction contained 6 bases not matched to a gene. This CDR3 comprises 16 residues. The CDR3 DNA reads as TGTGCCTGGAGTTCCGGACTAGCGGGGGGTGTCAATGAGCAGTTCTTC. Translation gives CAWSSGLAGGVNEQFF. Full variable domain (missing parts from reference TRBV30 and TRBJ2-1): SQTIHQWPATLVQPVGSPLSLECTVEGTSNPNLYWYRQAAGRGLQLLFYSVGIGQISSEVPQNLSASRPQDRQFILSSKKLLLSDSGFYLCAWSSGLAGGVNEQFFGPGTRLTVL.

This clone was counted a few times. The CDR3 sequence is CASSSQGGGYTF. CDR3 DNA sequence: TGTGCCAGCAGCTCACAGGGAGGTGGCTACACCTTC. The chain recombines TRBV7-9 with TRBJ1-2; D might be TRBD1 (6 bases). Looked up from germline, CDR1 is SEHNR and CDR2 is FQNEAQ (reference sequence). The CDR3 is 12 residues long. The V gene lost 4 bases and the J gene lost 7 bases, with 10 bases spanning the gap.

The chain links TRBV7-2 to TRBJ2-5, with no clear D. The V gene lost 4 bases and the J gene lost 3 bases, with 6 bases spanning the gap. Germline CDR1 reads SGHTA; CDR2 reads FQGNSA. The CDR3 has 12 residues. The DNA for the CDR3 is TGTGCCAGCAGCTCCTTGGAAGAGACCCAGTACTTC. Protein product: CASSSLEETQYF.

The chain uses TRBV29-1 and TRBJ2-2, with D possibly matching TRBD1 (6 bases). V lost 7 bases to trimming and J lost 0 bases, with 15 bases between them. The CDR3 is made up of 15 amino acids. Looked up from germline, CDR1 is SQVTM and CDR2 is ANQGSEA. The CDR3 region has the DNA TGCAGCGCCTCAGGGGTAGGGCCGAACACCGGGGAGCTGTTTTTT. Translating gives CSASGVGPNTGELFF.

There are a few counts of this clone. Other DNA sequences in the sample encode the same CDR3. The V call is TRBV29-1, the J call TRBJ2-7; 9 nucleotides line up with TRBD1. CDR3 size: 12 residues. Trimming took 4 bases from V and 4 from J; bases not matched to a gene: 2. Per the germline V gene, CDR1 is SQVTM and CDR2 is ANQGSEA. The CDR3 is CSVVGQGYEQYF. The CDR3 coding sequence is TGCAGCGTTGTGGGACAGGGTTACGAGCAGTACTTC.

In this sample, this clone turned up once. The chain combines TRBV7-2 with TRBJ2-5, with D possibly being TRBD1 (5 bases). Per the germline V gene, CDR1 is SGHTA and CDR2 is FQGNSA. The CDR3 has 14 amino acids. The germline V and J ends were trimmed by 3 bases and 1 base, with 9 bases remaining between them. The CDR3 bases are TGTGCCAGCAGCTTGGGGCAAGCCCAAGAGACCCAGTACTTC. It is translated as CASSLGQAQETQYF.

This clone was observed a handful of times. As DNA, the CDR3 is TGCAGCGCACGTGTCGGGATAGGTTCACCCCTCCACTTT. Translation gives CSARVGIGSPLHF. The chain recombines TRBV29-1 with TRBJ1-6; D not certain. The CDR3 loop spans 13 amino acids. Between the trimmed V and J ends, which lost 7 bases and 9 bases, there was a span of 16 bases. Germline V lookup: CDR1 SQVTM, CDR2 ANQGSEA.

V and J are TRBV30 and TRBJ2-7; D not resolved. This CDR3 spans 14 amino acids. Trimming took 4 bases from V and 0 from J, leaving 13 bases between them. Germline loops: CDR1 GTSNPN, CDR2 SVGIG (reference sequence). In DNA, the CDR3 is TGTGCCTGGACCTTAGGGCAGTACTCCTACGAGCAGTACTTC. Translating it yields CAWTLGQYSYEQYF.

The count of this clone is one. Sequence at one end of the junction differs from germline and may be a read error. This chain joins TRBV5-4 and TRBJ2-5; 8 positions match TRBD1. The CDR3 consists of 14 residues. Germline V gives CDR1 SGHNT, CDR2 YYREEE (reference sequence). The CDR3 nucleotides read TGTGCCAGCAGTCAGACAGGGGTTCGAGAGGCCCAGTACTTC. This translates into CASSQTGVREAQYF.